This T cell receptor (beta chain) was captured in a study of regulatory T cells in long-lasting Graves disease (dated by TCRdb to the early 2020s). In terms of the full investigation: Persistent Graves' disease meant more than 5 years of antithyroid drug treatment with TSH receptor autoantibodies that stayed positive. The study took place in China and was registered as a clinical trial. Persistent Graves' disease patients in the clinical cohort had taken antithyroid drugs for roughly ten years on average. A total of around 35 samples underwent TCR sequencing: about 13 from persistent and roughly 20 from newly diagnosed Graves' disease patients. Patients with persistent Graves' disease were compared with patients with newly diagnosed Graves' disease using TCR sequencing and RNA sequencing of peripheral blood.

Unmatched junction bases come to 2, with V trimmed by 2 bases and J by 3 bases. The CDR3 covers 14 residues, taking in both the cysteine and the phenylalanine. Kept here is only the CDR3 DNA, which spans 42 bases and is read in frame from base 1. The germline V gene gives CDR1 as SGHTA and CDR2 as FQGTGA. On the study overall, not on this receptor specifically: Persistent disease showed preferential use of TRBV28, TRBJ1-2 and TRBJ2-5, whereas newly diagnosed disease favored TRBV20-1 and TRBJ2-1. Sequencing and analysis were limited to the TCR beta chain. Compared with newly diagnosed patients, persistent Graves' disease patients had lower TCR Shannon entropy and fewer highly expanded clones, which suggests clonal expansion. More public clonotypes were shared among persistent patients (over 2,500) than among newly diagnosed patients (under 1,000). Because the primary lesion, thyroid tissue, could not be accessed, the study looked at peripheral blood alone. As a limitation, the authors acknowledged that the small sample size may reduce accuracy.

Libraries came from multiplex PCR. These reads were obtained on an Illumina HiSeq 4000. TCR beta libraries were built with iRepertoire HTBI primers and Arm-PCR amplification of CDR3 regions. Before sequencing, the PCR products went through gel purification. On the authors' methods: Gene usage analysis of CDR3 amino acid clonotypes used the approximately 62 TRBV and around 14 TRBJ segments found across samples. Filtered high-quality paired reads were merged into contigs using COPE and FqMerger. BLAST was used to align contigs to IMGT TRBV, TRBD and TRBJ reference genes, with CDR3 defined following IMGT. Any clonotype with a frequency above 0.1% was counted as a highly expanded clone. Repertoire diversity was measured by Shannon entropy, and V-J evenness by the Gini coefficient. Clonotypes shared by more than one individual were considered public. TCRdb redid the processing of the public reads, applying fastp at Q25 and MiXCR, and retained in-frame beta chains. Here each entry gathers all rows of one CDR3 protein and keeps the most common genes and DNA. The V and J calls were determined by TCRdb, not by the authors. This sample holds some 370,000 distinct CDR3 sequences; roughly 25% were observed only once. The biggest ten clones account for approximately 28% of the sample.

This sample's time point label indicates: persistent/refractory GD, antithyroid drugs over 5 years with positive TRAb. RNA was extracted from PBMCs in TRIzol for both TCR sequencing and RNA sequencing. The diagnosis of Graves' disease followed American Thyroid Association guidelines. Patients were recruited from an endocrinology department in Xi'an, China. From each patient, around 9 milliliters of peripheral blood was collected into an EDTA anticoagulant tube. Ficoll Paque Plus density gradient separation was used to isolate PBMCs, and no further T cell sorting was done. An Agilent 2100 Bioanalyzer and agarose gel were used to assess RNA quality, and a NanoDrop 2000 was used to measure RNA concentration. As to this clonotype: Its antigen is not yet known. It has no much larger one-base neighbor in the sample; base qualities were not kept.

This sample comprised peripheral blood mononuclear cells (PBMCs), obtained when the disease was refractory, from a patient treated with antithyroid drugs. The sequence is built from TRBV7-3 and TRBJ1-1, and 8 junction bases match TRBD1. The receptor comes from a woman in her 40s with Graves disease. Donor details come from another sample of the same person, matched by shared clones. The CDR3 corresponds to CASSLQGADTEAFF. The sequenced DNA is TGTGCCAGCAGCTTACAGGGGGCGGACACTGAAGCTTTCTTT.